This T cell receptor (beta chain) was profiled in a study of blood T cells in healthy people across ages. Findings and caveats of the study: There were more naive CD4+ cells and higher diversity in long-lived donors than in aged donors.

Germline V gene data show CDR1 as DFQATT and CDR2 as SNEGSKA (reference sequence). The CDR3 sequence is 13 residues long. Unmatched junction bases numbered 8, after V lost 6 bases and J lost 10 bases. In this sample, this clonotype turned up a few times. Its antigen is currently unknown. The second PCR ran roughly 6 to 11 cycles with a sample-barcoded 5' primer and J-beta primers. Sequencing recovered at least 3 million CDR3-containing paired-end reads from each sample. TCRdb fed the 5' RACE reads into MiXCR, producing one record per CDR3 protein. The table has 1.5 million to 2 million distinct CDR3 sequences, about 30% seen once.

The sample was blood. The chain recombines TRBV20-1 with TRBJ1-4; 10 nucleotides agree with TRBD1. The sequence derives from a woman in her 30s in good health. The CDR3 region is CSARDRGKGKLFF. CDR3 DNA: TGCAGTGCAAGGGACAGGGGAAAGGGAAAACTGTTTTTT.